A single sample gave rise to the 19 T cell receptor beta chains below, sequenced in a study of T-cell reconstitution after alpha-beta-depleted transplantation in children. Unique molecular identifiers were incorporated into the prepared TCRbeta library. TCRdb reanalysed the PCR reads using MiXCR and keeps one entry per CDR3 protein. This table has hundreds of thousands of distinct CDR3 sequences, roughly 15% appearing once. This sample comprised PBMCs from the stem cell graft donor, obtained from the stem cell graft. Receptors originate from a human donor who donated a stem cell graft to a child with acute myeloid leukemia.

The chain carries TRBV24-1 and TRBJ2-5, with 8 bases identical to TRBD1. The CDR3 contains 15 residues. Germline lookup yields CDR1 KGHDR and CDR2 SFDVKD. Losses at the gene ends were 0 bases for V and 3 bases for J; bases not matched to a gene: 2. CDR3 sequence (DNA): TGTGCCACCAGTGATTTGCAGGGACAGGAAGAGACCCAGTACTTC. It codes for CATSDLQGQEETQYF.

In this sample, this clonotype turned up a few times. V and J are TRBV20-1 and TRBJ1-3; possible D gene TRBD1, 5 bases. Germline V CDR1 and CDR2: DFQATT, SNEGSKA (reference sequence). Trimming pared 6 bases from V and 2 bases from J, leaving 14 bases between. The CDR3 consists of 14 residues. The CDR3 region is CSAQGPGPGNTIYF. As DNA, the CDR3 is TGCAGTGCGCAGGGCCCAGGACCTGGAAACACCATATATTTT.

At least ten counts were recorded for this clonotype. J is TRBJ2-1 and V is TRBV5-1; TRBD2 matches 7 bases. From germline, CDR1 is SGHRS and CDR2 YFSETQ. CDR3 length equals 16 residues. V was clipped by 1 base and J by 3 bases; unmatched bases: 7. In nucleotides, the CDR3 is TGCGCCAGCAGCTTGCGACAGCGGGGAGACTACAATGAGCAGTTCTTC. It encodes CASSLRQRGDYNEQFF.

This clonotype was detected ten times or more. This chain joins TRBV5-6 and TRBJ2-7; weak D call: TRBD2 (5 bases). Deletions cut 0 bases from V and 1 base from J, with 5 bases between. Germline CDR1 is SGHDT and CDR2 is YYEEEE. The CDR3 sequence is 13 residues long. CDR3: CASSLGESYEQYF. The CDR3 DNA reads TGTGCCAGCAGCTTGGGGGAGTCCTACGAGCAGTACTTC.

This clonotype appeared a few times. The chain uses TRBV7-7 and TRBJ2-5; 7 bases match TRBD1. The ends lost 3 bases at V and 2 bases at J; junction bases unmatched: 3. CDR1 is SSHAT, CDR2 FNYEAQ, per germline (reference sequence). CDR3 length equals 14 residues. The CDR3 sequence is CASSLLGQQETQYF. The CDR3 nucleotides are TGTGCCAGCAGCTTGCTGGGACAGCAAGAGACCCAGTACTTC. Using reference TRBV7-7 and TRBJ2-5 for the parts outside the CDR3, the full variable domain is GAGVSQSPRYKVTKRGQDVTLRCDPISSHATLYWYQQALGQGPEFLTYFNYEAQPDKSGLPSDRFSAERPEGSISTLTIQRTEQRDSAMYRCASSLLGQQETQYFGPGTRLLVL.

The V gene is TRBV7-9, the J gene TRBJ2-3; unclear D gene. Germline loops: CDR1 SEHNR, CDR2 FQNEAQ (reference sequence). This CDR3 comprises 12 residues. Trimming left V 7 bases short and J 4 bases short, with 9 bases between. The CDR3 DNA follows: TGTGCCAGCAAAGGCTTGCCAGATACGCAGTATTTT. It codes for CASKGLPDTQYF.

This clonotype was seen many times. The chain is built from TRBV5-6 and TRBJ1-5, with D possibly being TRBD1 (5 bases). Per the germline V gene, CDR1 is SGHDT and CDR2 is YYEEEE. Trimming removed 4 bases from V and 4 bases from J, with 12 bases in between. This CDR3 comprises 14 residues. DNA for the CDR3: TGTGCCAGCAGCATGCGGGGCACTAATCAGCCCCAGCATTTT. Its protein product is CASSMRGTNQPQHF.

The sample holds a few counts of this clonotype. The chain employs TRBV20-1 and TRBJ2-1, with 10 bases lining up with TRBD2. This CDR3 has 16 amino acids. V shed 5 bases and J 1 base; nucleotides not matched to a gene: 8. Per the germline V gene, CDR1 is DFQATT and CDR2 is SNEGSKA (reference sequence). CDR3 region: CSAPLGLAASYNEQFF. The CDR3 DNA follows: TGCAGTGCTCCTCTTGGACTAGCGGCGTCCTACAATGAGCAGTTCTTC.

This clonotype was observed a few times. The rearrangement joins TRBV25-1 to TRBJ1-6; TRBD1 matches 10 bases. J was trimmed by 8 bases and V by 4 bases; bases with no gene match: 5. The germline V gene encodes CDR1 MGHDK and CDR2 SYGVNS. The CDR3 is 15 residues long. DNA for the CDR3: TGTGCCAGCAGTGGCCTCGGGACAGGGGATTCACCCCTCCACTTT. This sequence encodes CASSGLGTGDSPLHF.

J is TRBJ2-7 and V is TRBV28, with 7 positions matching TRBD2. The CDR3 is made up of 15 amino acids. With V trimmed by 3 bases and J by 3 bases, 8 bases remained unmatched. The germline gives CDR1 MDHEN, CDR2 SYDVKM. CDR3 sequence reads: CASSLGGVQVYEQYV. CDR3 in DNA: TGTGCCAGCAGTTTGGGAGGGGTTCAGGTCTACGAGCAGTACGTC.

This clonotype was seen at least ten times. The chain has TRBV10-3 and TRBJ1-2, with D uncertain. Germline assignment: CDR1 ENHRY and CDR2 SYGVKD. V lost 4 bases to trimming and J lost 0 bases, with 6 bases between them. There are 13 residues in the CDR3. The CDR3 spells CAISASPNYGYTF. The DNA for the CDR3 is TGTGCCATCAGTGCATCCCCTAACTATGGCTACACCTTC.

DNA of the CDR3: TGCAGTGCTGTCCGGGGATCCGGCAATCAGCCCCAGCATTTT. It specifies CSAVRGSGNQPQHF. The chain recombines TRBV20-1 with TRBJ1-5; no firm D call. With 5 bases removed from V and 2 bases from J, the gap between germline ends came to 13 bases. Germline CDR1 and CDR2: DFQATT and SNEGSKA (reference sequence). The CDR3 spans 14 residues.

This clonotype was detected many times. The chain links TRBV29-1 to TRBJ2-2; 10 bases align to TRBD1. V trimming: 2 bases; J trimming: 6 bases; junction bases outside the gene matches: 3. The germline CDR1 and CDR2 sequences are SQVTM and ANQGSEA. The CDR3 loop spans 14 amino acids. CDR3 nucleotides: TGCAGCGTTGAATGGGACAGGGGATCCGGGGAGCTGTTTTTT. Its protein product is CSVEWDRGSGELFF.

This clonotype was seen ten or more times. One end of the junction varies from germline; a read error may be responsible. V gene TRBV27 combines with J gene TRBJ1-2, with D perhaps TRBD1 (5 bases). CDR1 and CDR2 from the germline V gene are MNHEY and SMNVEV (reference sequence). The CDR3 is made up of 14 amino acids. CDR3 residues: CASSLSRGNYGYTF. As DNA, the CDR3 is TGCGCCAGCAGCTTGTCCCGGGGCAACTATGGCTACACCTTC.

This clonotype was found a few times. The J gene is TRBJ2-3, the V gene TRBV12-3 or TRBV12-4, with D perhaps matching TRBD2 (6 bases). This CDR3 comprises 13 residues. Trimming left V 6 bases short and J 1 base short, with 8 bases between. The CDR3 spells CASRPSGTDTQYF. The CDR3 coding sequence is TGTGCCAGCAGGCCTAGCGGCACAGATACGCAGTATTTT.

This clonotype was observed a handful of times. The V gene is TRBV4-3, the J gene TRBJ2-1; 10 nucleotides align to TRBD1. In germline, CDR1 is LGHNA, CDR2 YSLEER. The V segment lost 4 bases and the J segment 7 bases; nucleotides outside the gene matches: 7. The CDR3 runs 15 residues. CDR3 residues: CASSRFRDRGNEQFF. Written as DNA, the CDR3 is TGCGCCAGCAGCCGATTCCGGGACAGGGGTAATGAGCAGTTCTTC.

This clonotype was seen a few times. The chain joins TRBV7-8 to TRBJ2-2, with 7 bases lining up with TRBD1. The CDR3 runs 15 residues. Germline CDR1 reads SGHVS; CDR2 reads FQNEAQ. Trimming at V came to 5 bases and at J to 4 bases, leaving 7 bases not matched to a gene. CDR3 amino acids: CASSHDRVGTGELFF. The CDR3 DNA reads TGTGCCAGCAGCCACGACAGGGTGGGCACCGGGGAGCTGTTTTTT.

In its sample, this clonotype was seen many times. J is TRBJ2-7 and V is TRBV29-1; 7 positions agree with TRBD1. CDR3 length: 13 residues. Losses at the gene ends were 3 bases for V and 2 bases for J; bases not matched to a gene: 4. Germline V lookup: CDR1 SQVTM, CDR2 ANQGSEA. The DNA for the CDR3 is TGCAGCGTTGAGGCTGACAGGGCCTACGAGCAGTACTTC. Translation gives CSVEADRAYEQYF.

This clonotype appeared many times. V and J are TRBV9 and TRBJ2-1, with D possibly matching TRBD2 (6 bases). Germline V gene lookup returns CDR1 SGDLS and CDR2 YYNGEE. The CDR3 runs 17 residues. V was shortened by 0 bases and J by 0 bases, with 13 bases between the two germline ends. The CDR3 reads CASSVESGDRSYNEQFF. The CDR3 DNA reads TGTGCCAGCAGCGTAGAATCGGGGGACCGCTCCTACAATGAGCAGTTCTTC.